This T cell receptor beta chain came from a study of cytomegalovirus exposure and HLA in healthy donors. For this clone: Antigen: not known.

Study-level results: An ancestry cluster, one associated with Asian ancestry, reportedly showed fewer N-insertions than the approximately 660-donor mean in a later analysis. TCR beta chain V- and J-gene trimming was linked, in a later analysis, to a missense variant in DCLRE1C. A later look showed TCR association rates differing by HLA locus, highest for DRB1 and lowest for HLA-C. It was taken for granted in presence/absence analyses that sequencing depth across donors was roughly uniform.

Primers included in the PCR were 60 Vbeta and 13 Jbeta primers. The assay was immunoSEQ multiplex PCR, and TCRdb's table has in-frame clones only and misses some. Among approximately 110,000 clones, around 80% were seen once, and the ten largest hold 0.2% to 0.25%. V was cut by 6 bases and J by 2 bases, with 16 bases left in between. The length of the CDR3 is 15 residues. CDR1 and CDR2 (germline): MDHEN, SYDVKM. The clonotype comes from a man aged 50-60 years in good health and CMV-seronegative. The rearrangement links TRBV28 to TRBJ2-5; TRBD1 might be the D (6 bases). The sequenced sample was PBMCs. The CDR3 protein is CASSRGPSLQETQYF. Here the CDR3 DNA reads TGTGCCAGCAGCAGGGGACCATCTTTACAAGAGACCCAGTACTTC.